The rows below give T cell receptor beta chains drawn from one sample of a study of blood T cell repertoires in COVID-19. Sequencing was performed with immunoSEQ multiplex PCR; in TCRdb, only in-frame clones are kept and a portion is missing. The data contain a few hundred thousand clones, roughly 89% of them singletons. The specimen was peripheral blood. The receptors were gathered from a woman aged 25 to 39 with COVID-19, enrolled during active disease. CDR3s leave out the opening cysteine and the closing phenylalanine or tryptophan. Each record gives: CDR3 protein, V gene, J gene.

ASTGEAGEGNEQF	TRBV6-4	TRBJ2-1
ASSGQEGNQPQH	TRBV18	TRBJ1-5
ASSFLSRDTQY	TRBV11-3	TRBJ2-3
ASSNKDSVRHNSPLH	TRBV5-1	TRBJ1-6
AISESSGSGANVLT	TRBV10-3	TRBJ2-6
ASCPGGGTGELF	TRBV27	TRBJ2-2
ASSPRDRGWLGYT	TRBV18	TRBJ1-2
ASYLGQGNTEAF	TRBV5-1	TRBJ1-1
ASSPSPSPADSYGYT	TRBV18	TRBJ1-2
ASSPTYRGNTEAF	TRBV18	TRBJ1-1
ATGLYNEQF	TRBV24-1	TRBJ2-1
ASSQPLNSGNTIY	TRBV3-1/TRBV3-2	TRBJ1-3
ASSPLTSGWQETQY	TRBV5-6	TRBJ2-5
ASSVGSGGADEQY	TRBV9	TRBJ2-7
AWSSPRQYTYEQY	TRBV30	TRBJ2-7
ASNRDREQF	TRBV2	TRBJ2-1
ATSRGHGTGPTEAF	TRBV15	TRBJ1-1
ATRDSGNTIY	TRBV2	TRBJ1-3
ASSQDPDRAGGNTEAF	TRBV4-1	TRBJ1-1
ASSLSGAGYT	TRBV7-9	TRBJ1-2
SVKGDAGYT	TRBV29-1	TRBJ1-2
ASSIDTGQTRRMNTEAF	TRBV19	TRBJ1-1
ASSPGTGNTEAF	TRBV18	TRBJ1-1
ASSQTSGGLGSTDTQY	TRBV27	TRBJ2-3
ASSLDRGGYGYT	TRBV3-1/TRBV3-2	TRBJ1-2
ASSWGQGNTGELF	TRBV11-3	TRBJ2-2
ASSQLGNTEAF	TRBV3-1/TRBV3-2	TRBJ1-1
ASSNYRGEPQH	TRBV19	TRBJ1-5
ASRTANTEAF	TRBV6-5	TRBJ1-1
ASSLYGVESPLH	TRBV5-6	TRBJ1-6
ATSDPRQGNQPQH	TRBV24-1	TRBJ1-5
ASSLSRTGLNTEAF	TRBV7-3	TRBJ1-1
ASSPGTGDYGYT	TRBV14	TRBJ1-2
AIKGAGSAILYGYT	TRBV10-3	TRBJ1-2
ASSEIQGNQPQH	TRBV6-1	TRBJ1-5
ASRPLGGNSPLH	TRBV19	TRBJ1-6
SVTRRLVPEAF	TRBV29-1	TRBJ1-1
ASSPGQGDQPQH	TRBV18	TRBJ1-5
ASSPRRDRVVGELF	TRBV18	TRBJ2-2
ASSLPGNTEAF	TRBV13	TRBJ1-1
ASSDAQGRTTEAF	TRBV2	TRBJ1-1
ATSGSRLGYT	TRBV24-1	TRBJ1-2
ASSEDRGSYNEQF	TRBV7-2	TRBJ2-1
ASSGQGGISYNEQF	TRBV6-1	TRBJ2-1
ASSSSGGFVSYEQY	TRBV5-6	TRBJ2-7